This TCR beta chain was identified during a study of vaccination and CD4 T cells after COVID-19. Study summary: Overlapping spike peptides served as the stimulus for the cells. These peptides came from SARS-CoV-2 and from the common cold coronaviruses HCoV-NL63, HCoV-OC43 and HCoV-229E.

The CDR3 length is 13 residues. Germline V gene sequence: CDR1 DFQATT, CDR2 SNEGSKA (reference sequence). The V gene lost 1 base and the J gene lost 0 bases, with 6 bases spanning the gap. Sequencing of cultured CD4+ T cell DNA used the Oncomine TCR Beta short-read assay. TCRdb analysed the PCR reads with MiXCR anew, one entry per CDR3 protein. This table has around 5,000 distinct CDR3 sequences, roughly two fifths appearing once. Points on this clonotype: The antigen remains unidentified.

The treatment is: roughly 11-day PBMC culture with coronavirus spike peptide pools or control peptides (ViraFEST assay). The unexposed donor's CD4+ T cells were collected before the COVID-19 pandemic (2011-2018). The origin of this receptor is a human donor in good health. The chain recombines TRBV20-1 with TRBJ1-2; D not certain. Sequenced sample: CD4+ T cells from blood, cultured in vitro. The DNA of the CDR3 is TGCAGTGCTAGAGGGGAAGCTAACTATGGCTACACCTTC. Its translation: CSARGEANYGYTF.